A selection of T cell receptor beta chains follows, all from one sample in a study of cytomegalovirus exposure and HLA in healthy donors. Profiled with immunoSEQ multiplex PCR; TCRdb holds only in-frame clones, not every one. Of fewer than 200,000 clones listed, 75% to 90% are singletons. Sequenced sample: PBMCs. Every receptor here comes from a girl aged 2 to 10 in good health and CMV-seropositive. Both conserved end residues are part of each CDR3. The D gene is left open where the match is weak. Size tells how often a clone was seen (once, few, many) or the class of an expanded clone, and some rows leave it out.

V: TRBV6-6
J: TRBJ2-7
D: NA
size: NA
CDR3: CASSYGPQAGHEQYF
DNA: TGTGCCAGCAGTTATGGCCCCCAGGCGGGACACGAGCAGTACTTC

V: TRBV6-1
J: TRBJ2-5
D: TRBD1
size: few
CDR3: CASSRQGNQETQYF
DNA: TGTGCCAGCAGTAGACAGGGGAACCAAGAGACCCAGTACTTC

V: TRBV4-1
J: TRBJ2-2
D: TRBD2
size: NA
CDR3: CASRTTSGRAGGELFF
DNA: TGCGCCAGCCGAACGACTAGCGGGAGGGCCGGCGGGGAGCTGTTTTTT

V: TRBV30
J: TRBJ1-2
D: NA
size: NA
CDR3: CAWSGGANYGYTF
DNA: TGTGCCTGGAGTGGGGGGGCTAACTATGGCTACACCTTC

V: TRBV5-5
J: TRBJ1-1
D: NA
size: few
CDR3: CASSPRQLLNTEAFF
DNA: TGTGCCAGCAGCCCGCGACAGCTATTGAACACTGAAGCTTTCTTT

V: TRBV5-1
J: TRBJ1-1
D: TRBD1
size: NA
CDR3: CASSPIRQGRIGGAEAFF
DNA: TGCGCCAGCAGCCCTATTCGACAGGGTAGGATTGGAGGCGCTGAAGCTTTCTTT

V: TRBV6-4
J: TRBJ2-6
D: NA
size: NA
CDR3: CASREAGANVLTF
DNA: TGTGCCAGCAGAGAGGCTGGGGCCAACGTCCTGACTTTC

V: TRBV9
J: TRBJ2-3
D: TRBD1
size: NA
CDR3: CASSVEGQITDTQYF
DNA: TGTGCCAGCAGCGTAGAGGGACAGATCACAGATACGCAGTATTTT

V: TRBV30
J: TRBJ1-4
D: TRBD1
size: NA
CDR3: CAWSVQILGGKFF
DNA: TGTGCCTGGAGTGTACAAATTCTAGGGGGCAAGTTTTTT

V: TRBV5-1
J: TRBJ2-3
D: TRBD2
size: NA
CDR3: CASSLTGGPTDTQYF
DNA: TGCGCCAGCAGCTTGACGGGAGGCCCTACAGATACGCAGTATTTT

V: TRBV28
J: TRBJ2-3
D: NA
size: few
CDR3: CASSFFPRRERTDTQYF
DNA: TGTGCCAGCAGTTTTTTTCCCCGAAGGGAGAGGACAGATACGCAGTATTTT

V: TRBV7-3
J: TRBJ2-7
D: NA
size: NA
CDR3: CASSRLLGNEQYF
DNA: TGTGCCAGCAGCCGTCTACTAGGCAACGAGCAGTACTTC

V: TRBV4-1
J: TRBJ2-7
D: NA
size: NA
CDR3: CASSQDWGVVYEQYF
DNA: TGCGCCAGCAGCCAAGATTGGGGGGTGGTCTACGAGCAGTACTTC

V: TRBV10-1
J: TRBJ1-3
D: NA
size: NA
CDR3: CASSEGTPSGNTIYF
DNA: TGCGCCAGCAGTGAAGGGACACCTTCTGGAAACACCATATATTTT

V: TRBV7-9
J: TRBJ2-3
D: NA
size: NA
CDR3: CASSLAGRATDTQYF
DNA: TGTGCCAGCAGCTTGGCGGGACGGGCAACAGATACGCAGTATTTT

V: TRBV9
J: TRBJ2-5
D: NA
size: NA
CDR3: CASSVAGSGPQETQYF
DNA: TGTGCCAGCAGCGTAGCTGGCAGCGGGCCTCAAGAGACCCAGTACTTC

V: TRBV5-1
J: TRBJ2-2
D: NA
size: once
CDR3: CASRKLGRTSYTGELFF
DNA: TGCGCCAGCAGGAAGCTAGGAAGGACTTCTTACACCGGGGAGCTGTTTTTT

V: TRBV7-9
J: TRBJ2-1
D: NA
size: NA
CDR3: CASSLSGPGPVEQFF
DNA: TGTGCCAGCAGCCTCAGCGGGCCGGGCCCCGTTGAGCAGTTCTTC

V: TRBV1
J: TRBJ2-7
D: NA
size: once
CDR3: CTSSQVRASVFYEQYF
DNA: TGCACCAGCAGCCAAGTCCGCGCTAGCGTATTCTACGAGCAGTACTTC

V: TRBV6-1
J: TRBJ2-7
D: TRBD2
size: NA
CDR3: CASSEKALAAIPYEQYF
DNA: TGTGCCAGCAGTGAAAAGGCCCTAGCGGCAATTCCCTACGAGCAGTACTTC

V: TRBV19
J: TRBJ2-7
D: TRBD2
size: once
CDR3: CASSPTSGREYEQYF
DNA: TGTGCCAGTAGTCCGACTAGCGGGAGAGAATACGAGCAGTACTTC

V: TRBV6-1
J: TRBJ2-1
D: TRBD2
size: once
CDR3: CASSEVSGRLSYNEQFF
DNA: TGTGCCAGCAGTGAAGTTAGCGGGAGGCTTTCCTACAATGAGCAGTTCTTC

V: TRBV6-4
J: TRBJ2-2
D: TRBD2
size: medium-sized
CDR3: CASRLAGDTGELFF
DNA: TGTGCCAGCAGACTAGCGGGAGACACCGGGGAGCTGTTTTTT

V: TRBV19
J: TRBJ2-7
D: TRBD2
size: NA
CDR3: CASSSGLAGGPFTYEQYF
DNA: TGTGCCAGTAGTTCGGGACTAGCGGGAGGACCCTTCACCTACGAGCAGTACTTC

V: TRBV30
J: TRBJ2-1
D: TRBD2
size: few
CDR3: CAWSIAGPLDGEQFF
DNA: TGTGCCTGGAGTATAGCGGGCCCTCTGGACGGTGAGCAGTTCTTC

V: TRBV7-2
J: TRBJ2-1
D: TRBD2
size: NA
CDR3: CASSTHSGSIDEQFF
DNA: TGTGCCAGCAGCACCCATAGCGGGAGTATCGATGAGCAGTTCTTC

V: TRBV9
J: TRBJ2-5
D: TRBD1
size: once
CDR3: CASSFQGQGFGETQYF
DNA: TGTGCCAGCAGCTTCCAGGGACAGGGGTTTGGAGAGACCCAGTACTTC

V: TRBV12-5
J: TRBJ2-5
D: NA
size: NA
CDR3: CASGPTTSLETQYF
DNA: TGTGCTAGTGGCCCAACTACTAGCCTGGAGACCCAGTACTTC

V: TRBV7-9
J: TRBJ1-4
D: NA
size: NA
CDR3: CASSLDNQGYTNEKLFF
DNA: TGTGCCAGCAGCTTGGATAACCAGGGGTACACTAATGAAAAACTGTTTTTT

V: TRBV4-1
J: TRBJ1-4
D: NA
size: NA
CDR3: CASSQEEVLNEKLFF
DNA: TGCGCCAGCAGCCAAGAGGAGGTCCTTAATGAAAAACTGTTTTTT

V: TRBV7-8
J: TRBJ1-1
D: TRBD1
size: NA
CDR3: CASSLEGTGVGEAFF
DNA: TGTGCCAGCAGCTTAGAAGGGACAGGGGTGGGTGAAGCTTTCTTT

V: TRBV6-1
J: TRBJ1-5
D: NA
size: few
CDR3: CAGAAGPHQPQHF
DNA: TGTGCCGGGGCGGCAGGGCCTCATCAGCCCCAGCATTTT

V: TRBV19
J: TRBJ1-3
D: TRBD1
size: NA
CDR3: CASRRQAGTGENTIYF
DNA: TGTGCCAGTAGGAGGCAAGCCGGGACAGGGGAAAACACCATATATTTT

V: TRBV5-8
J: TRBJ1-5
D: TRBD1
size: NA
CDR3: CASSPRTGRSGNQPQHF
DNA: TGTGCCAGCAGCCCTCGGACAGGAAGGAGCGGGAATCAGCCCCAGCATTTT

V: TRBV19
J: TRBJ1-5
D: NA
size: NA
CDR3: CASSKSRGGSQPQHF
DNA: TGTGCCAGTAGTAAATCCAGGGGCGGAAGTCAGCCCCAGCATTTT

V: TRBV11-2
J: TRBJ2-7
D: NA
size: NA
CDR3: CASSHQGYEQYF
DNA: TGTGCCAGCAGCCATCAGGGCTACGAGCAGTACTTC

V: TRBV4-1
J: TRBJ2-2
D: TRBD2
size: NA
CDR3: CASSRGLAVLTGELFF
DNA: TGCGCCAGCAGCCGAGGACTAGCGGTGCTCACCGGGGAGCTGTTTTTT

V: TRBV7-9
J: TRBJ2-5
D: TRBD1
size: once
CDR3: CASSRGTVQETQYF
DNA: TGTGCCAGCAGCAGGGGGACAGTCCAAGAGACCCAGTACTTC

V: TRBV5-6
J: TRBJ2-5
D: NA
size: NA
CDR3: CASSLGPGETQYF
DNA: TGTGCCAGCAGCCTCGGGCCGGGGGAGACCCAGTACTTC

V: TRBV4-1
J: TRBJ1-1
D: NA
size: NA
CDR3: CASSQVGGTFGHTEAFF
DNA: TGCGCCAGCAGCCAAGTGGGAGGGACATTTGGGCACACTGAAGCTTTCTTT

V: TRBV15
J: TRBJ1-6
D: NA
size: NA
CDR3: CATSSDRTDSYNSPLHF
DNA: TGTGCCACCAGCAGCGACCGGACAGACTCCTATAATTCACCCCTCCACTTT

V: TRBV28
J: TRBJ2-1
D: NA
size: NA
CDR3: CASSPTPGYNEQFF
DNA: TGTGCCAGCAGCCCCACCCCGGGCTACAATGAGCAGTTCTTC

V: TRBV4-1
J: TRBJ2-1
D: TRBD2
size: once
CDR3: CASSRPVGGSYNEQFF
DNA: TGCGCCAGCAGCCGCCCAGTCGGCGGGAGTTACAATGAGCAGTTCTTC

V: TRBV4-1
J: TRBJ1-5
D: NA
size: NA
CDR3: CASSQTFSNQPQHF
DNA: TGCGCCAGCAGCCAAACTTTTAGCAATCAGCCCCAGCATTTT

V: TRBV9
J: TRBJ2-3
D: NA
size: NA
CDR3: CASSPGQYLSDTQYF
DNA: TGTGCCAGCAGCCCCGGACAGTATCTCTCAGATACGCAGTATTTT